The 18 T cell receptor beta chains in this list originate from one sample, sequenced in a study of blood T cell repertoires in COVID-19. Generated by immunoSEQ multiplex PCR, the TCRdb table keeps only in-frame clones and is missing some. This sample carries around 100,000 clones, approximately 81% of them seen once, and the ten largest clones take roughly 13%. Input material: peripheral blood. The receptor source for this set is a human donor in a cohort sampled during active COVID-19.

The CDR3 protein is CASSYDSNSLYEQYF. For the CDR3, the DNA is TGTGCCAGCAGTTACGACTCCAACTCGCTCTACGAGCAGTACTTC. The J gene is TRBJ2-7, the V gene TRBV6-2 or TRBV6-3; D gene ambiguous. Germline lookup yields CDR1 MNHEY and CDR2 SVGEGT. The CDR3 is 15 residues long. Trimming cost V 2 bases and J 3 bases, with 14 bases left between them.

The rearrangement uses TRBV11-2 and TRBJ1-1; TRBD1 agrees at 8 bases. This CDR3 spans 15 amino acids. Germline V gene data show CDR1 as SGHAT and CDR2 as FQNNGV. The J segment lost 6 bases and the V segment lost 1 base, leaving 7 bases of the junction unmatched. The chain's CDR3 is CASSLGRAGGSEAFF. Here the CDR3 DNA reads TGTGCCAGCAGCTTAGGCAGGGCAGGGGGCTCTGAAGCTTTCTTT.

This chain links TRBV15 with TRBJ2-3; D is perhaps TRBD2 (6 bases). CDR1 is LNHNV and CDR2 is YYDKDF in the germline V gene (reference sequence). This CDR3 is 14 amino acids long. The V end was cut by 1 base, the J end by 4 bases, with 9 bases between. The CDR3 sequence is CATSRGEVADTQYF. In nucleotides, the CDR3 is TGTGCCACCAGCAGAGGGGAGGTCGCAGATACGCAGTATTTT.

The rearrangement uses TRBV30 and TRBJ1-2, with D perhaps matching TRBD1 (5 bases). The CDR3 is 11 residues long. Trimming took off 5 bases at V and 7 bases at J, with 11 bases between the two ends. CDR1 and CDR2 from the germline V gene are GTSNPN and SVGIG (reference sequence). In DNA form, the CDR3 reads TGTGCCTGGGGGGTTGGGGCTGGCTACACCTTC. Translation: CAWGVGAGYTF. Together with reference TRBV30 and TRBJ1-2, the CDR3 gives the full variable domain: SQTIHQWPATLVQPVGSPLSLECTVEGTSNPNLYWYRQAAGRGLQLLFYSVGIGQISSEVPQNLSASRPQDRQFILSSKKLLLSDSGFYLCAWGVGAGYTFGSGTRLTVV.

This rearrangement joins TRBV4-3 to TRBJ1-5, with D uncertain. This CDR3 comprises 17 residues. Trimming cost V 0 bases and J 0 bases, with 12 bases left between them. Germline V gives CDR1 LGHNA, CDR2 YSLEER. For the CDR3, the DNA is TGCGCCAGCAGCCAAGAGATTGGCAGTTATAGCAATCAGCCCCAGCATTTT. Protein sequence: CASSQEIGSYSNQPQHF.

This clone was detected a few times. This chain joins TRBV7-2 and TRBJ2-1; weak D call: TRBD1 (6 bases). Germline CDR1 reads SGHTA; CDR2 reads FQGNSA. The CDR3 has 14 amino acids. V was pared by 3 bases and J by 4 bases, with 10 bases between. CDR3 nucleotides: TGTGCCAGCAGCTTTCAGGGGCGATACAATGAGCAGTTCTTC. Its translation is CASSFQGRYNEQFF.

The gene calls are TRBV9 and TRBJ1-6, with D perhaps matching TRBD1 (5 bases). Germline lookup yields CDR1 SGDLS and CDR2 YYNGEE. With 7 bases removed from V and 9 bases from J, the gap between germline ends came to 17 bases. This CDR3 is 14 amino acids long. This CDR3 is CASGGGAQGSPLHF. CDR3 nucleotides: TGTGCCAGCGGCGGGGGTGCCCAGGGTTCACCCCTCCACTTT.

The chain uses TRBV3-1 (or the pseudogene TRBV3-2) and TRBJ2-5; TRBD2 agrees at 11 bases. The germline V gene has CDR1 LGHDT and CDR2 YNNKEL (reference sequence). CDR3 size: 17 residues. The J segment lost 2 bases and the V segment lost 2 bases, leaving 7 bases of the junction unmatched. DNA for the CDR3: TGTGCCAGCAGCCAAAGACTAGCGGGAAACGCTCAAGAGACCCAGTACTTC. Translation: CASSQRLAGNAQETQYF.

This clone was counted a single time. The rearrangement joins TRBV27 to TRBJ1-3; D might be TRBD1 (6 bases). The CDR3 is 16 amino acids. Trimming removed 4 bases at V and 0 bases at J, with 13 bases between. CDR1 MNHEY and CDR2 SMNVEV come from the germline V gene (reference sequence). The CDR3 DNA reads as TGTGCCAGCAGTTCGTTTGGGGACATCTCTGGAAACACCATATATTTT. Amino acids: CASSSFGDISGNTIYF.

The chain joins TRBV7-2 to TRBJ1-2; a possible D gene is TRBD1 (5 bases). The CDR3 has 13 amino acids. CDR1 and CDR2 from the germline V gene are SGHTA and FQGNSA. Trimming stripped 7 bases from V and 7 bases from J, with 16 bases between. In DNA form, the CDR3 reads TGTGCCAGCACCTATTCAAGGGGCTCTGGCTACACCTTC. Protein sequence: CASTYSRGSGYTF.

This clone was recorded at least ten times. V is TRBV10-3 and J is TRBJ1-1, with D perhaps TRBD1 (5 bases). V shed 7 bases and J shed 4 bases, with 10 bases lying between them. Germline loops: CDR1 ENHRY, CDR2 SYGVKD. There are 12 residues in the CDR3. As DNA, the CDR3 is TGTGCCATCAAATCAGGGCCCACTGAAGCTTTCTTT. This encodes CAIKSGPTEAFF.

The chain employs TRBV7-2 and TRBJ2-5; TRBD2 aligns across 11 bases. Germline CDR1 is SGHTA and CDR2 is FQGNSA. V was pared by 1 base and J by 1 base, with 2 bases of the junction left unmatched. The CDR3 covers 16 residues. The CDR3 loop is CASSLVGTSGQETQYF. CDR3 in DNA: TGTGCCAGCAGCTTAGTGGGGACTAGCGGCCAAGAGACCCAGTACTTC.

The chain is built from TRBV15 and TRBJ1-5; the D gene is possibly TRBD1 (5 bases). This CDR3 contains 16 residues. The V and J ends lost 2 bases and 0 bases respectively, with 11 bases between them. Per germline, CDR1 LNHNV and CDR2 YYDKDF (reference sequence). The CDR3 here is CATSRYQGFSNQPQHF. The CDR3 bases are TGTGCCACCAGCAGATACCAGGGCTTTAGCAATCAGCCCCAGCATTTT.

The CDR3 sequence is CASSPDRVSPLHF. CDR3 nucleotides: TGTGCCAGCAGTCCAGACAGGGTCTCACCCCTCCACTTT. V is TRBV27 and J is TRBJ1-6; 7 bases fit TRBD1. Germline V gene sequence: CDR1 MNHEY, CDR2 SMNVEV (reference sequence). The CDR3 totals 13 residues. V lost 5 bases, J lost 10 bases, and 5 bases stayed unmatched.

This CDR3 reads CASSKGADGNEKLFF. The CDR3 coding sequence is TGCGCCAGCAGCAAGGGGGCGGACGGTAATGAAAAACTGTTTTTT. The gene calls are TRBV5-1 and TRBJ1-4, with TRBD1 identical over 7 bases. The CDR3 consists of 15 residues. Germline CDR1 is SGHRS and CDR2 is YFSETQ. After removal of 4 bases from V and 4 bases from J, the junction contained 7 bases not matched to a gene.

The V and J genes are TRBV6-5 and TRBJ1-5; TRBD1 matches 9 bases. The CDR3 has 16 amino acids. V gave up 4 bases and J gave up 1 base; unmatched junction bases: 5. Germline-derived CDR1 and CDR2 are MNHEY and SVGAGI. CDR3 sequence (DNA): TGTGCCAGCAGTTCGGGACAGGGTAGGAGCAATCAGCCCCAGCATTTT. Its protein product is CASSSGQGRSNQPQHF.

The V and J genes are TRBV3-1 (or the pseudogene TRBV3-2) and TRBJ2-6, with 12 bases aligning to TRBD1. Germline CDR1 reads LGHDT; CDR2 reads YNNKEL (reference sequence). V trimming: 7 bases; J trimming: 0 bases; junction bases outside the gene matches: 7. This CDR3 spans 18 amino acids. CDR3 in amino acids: CASNDPGQGASGANVLTF. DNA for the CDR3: TGTGCCAGCAACGATCCGGGACAGGGGGCCTCTGGGGCCAACGTCCTGACTTTC.

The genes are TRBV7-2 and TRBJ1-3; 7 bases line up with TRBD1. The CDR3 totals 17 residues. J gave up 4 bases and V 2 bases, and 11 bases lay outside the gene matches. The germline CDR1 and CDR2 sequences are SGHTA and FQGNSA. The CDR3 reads CASSLYSLQGSGNTIYF. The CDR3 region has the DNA TGTGCCAGCAGCTTATATTCCCTACAGGGGTCAGGAAACACCATATATTTT.